Sequencing of this T cell receptor delta chain was carried out in a study of γδ T cells in repeated Plasmodium falciparum infection. Study information: Samples were taken at baseline, before some infections, and 21 days after each.

This clone was found a few times. The protein that TCRdb holds for this DNA derives from a much larger clone and differs from the translated DNA at residue 5, which likely indicates a read error; the protein shown here is translated from the DNA. Each sorted gammadelta sample had TRG and TRD chains sequenced. TCRdb reprocessed the multiplex PCR reads through CATT. The table lists tens of thousands of delta-chain clones, 0.75% to 1% of them singletons. The CDR3 runs to 18 residues. Germline lookup yields CDR1 TSWWSYY and CDR2 QGS. V trimming: 3 bases; J trimming: 3 bases; junction bases outside the gene matches: 15. Gammadelta T cells were flow-sorted from PBMC into Vgamma9/Vdelta2+ and Vdelta2-negative populations for bulk analysis.

This chain links TRDV1 with TRDJ1; TRDD3 agrees at 8 bases. The sample comprised gamma-delta T cells from blood. The clonotype comes from a pool of human donors (malaria-infected and uninfected, not separated). The CDR3 DNA is TGTGCTCTTGGGGATCCTTTAAGGGATACGTGGCAGGCCGATAAACTCATCTTT. Its translation is CALGDPLRDTWQADKLIF.